This paragraph reports one T cell receptor beta chain. No antigen is known for it. The V end was cut by 4 bases, the J end by 0 bases, with 14 bases between. CDR3 length: 15 residues. Germline V gene lookup returns CDR1 SGHKS and CDR2 YYEKEE (reference sequence). This record comes from a study of cytomegalovirus exposure and HLA in healthy donors. Study-level points and caveats: According to reports, the classifier identified cytomegalovirus status with high specificity and sensitivity. There were some public TCRs occurring in many donors, but most TCR sequences were rare.

The data were produced by immunoSEQ multiplex PCR, yet TCRdb's version contains in-frame clones alone and is incomplete. The top ten clones hold 0.63% of a sample with fewer than 95,000 clones, roughly 94% of them seen once. The chain has TRBV5-5 and TRBJ2-7, with unresolved D. This TCR came from a woman aged 18-29 years in good health and CMV-seronegative. Sequenced: PBMCs. Here the CDR3 DNA reads TGTGCCAGCAGCCAGGCACCGACGGTCTCCTACGAGCAGTACTTC. Its protein product is CASSQAPTVSYEQYF.